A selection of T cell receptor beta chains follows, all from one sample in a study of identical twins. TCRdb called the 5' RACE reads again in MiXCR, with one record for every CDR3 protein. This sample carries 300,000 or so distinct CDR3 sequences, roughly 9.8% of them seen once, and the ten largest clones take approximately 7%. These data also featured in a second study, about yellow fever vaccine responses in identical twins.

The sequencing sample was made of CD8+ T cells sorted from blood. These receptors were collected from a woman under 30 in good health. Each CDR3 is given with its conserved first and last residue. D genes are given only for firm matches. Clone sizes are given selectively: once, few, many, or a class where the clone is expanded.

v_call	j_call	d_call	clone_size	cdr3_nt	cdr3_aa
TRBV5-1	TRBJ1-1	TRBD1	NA	TGCGCCAGCAGCCGAATCCAGGGGGGTACTGAAGCTTTCTTT	CASSRIQGGTEAFF
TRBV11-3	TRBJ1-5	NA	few	TGTGCCAGCCTCTTACAGCATTTT	CASLLQHF
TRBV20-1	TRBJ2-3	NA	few	TGCAGTGCTAGATCTGCCGGCGGCACAGATACGCAGTATTTT	CSARSAGGTDTQYF
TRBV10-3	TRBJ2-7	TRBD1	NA	TGTGCCACCGGAGAGGGGGACAGCTCCTACGAGCAGTACTTC	CATGEGDSSYEQYF
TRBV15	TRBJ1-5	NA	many	TGTGCCACCAGCAGAGATGGTAACAGCAGAAATCAGCCCCAGCATTTT	CATSRDGNSRNQPQHF
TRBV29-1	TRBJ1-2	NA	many	TGCAGCGTTCAAGAAGACTATGGCTACACCTTC	CSVQEDYGYTF
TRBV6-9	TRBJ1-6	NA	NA	TGTGCCAGCAGGCACGAACAGAATCACTTT	CASRHEQNHF
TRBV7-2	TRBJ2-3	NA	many	TGTGCCAGCAGCCCTACTAGCTCTAGCACAGATACGCAGTATTTT	CASSPTSSSTDTQYF
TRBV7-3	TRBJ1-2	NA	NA	TGTGCCAGCAGCCTAGGGGTCGGGGCCGTGGAAGGCTACACCTTC	CASSLGVGAVEGYTF
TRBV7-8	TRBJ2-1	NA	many	TGTGCCAGCAGCCCCTTCCGGGGGAATGAGCAGTTCTTC	CASSPFRGNEQFF
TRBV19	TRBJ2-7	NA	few	TGTGCCAGTAGTGGGGGAGAGGAGCAGTACTTC	CASSGGEEQYF
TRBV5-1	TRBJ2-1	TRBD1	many	TGCGCCAGCAGACCTAGGACAGGGAGCTCCTACAATGAGCAGTTCTTC	CASRPRTGSSYNEQFF
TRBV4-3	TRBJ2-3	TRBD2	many	TGCGCCAGCAGCTTTATGGCTCGAGCGGGAGAAGGCACAGATACGCAGTATTTT	CASSFMARAGEGTDTQYF
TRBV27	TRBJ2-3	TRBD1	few	TGTGCCAGCAGTTTATGGCTCGGGACAGAAAGCACAGATACGCAGTATTTT	CASSLWLGTESTDTQYF
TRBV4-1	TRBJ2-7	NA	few	TGCGCCAGCAGCCAAGCCCCCTCCGGGACCGACTACGAGCAGTACTTC	CASSQAPSGTDYEQYF
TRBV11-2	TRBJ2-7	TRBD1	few	TGTGCCAGCAGCTTTTCCGAGGGGACAGGGACCTACGAGCAGTACTTC	CASSFSEGTGTYEQYF
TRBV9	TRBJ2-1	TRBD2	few	TGTGCCAGCAGCGTAGTGGCGGGAGGGGTAAATGAGCAGTTCTTC	CASSVVAGGVNEQFF
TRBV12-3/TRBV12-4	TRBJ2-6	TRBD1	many	TGTGCCAGCACTTTAGGGACAGCCTTGAACGTCCTGACTTTC	CASTLGTALNVLTF
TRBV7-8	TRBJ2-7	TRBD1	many	TGTGCCAGCAGCTCCGACGCCGGGACAGGGACCTACGAGCAGTACTTC	CASSSDAGTGTYEQYF
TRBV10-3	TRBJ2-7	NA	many	TGTGCCATCAGTGGGTCAACGACAGGCTCCTACGAGCAGTACTTC	CAISGSTTGSYEQYF
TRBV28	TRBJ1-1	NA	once	TGTGCCAGCAGGTACTACAACACGGGGAGGGCTGAAGCTTTCTTT	CASRYYNTGRAEAFF
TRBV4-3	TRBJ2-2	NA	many	TGCGCCAGCAGCCAAGAAGTCTACGGGAGAGGGACCGGGGAGCTGTTTTTT	CASSQEVYGRGTGELFF
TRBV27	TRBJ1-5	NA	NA	TGTGCCAGCAGTTTCCGGCCAGATAGCAATCAGCCCCAGCATTTT	CASSFRPDSNQPQHF
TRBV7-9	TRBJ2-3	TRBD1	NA	TGTGCCAGCAGCCCCCGAACAGGGGGCGAAGTAGATACGCAGTATTTT	CASSPRTGGEVDTQYF
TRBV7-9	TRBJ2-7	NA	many	TGTGCCAGCAGTAACCCTTCGACAGACTACGAGCAGTACTTC	CASSNPSTDYEQYF
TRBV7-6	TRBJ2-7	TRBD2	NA	TGTGCCAGCAGCCTCGACGGGGGGGACTCCTACGAGCAGTACTTC	CASSLDGGDSYEQYF
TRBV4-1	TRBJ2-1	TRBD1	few	TGCGCCAGCAGCCACGGACAGGGGTTCGTGCAGTTCTTC	CASSHGQGFVQFF
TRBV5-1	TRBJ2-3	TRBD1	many	TGCGCCAGCAGCTGGACAGGTGGAGATACGCAGTATTTT	CASSWTGGDTQYF
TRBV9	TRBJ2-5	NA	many	TGTGCCAGCAGCACACGAGGGGGGCTCGAGACCCAGTACTTC	CASSTRGGLETQYF